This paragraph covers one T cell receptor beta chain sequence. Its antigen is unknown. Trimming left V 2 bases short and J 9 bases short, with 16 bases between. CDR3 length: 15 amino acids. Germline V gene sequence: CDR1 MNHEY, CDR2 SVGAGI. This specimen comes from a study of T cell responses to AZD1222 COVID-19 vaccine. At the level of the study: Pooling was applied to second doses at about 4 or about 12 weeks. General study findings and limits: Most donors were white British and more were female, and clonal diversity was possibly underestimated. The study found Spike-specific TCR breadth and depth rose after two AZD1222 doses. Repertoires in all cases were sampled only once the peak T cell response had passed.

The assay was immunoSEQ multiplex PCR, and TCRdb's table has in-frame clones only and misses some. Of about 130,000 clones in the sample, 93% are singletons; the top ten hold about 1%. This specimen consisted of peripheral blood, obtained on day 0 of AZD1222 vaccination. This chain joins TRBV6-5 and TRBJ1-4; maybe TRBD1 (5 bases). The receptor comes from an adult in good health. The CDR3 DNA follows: TGTGCCAGCAGTTACCGCGGGACGGATAGGAAAAAACTGTTTTTT. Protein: CASSYRGTDRKKLFF.